This T cell receptor (beta chain) derives from a study of beta chain features in type 1 diabetes. At the level of the study: Analysis included around 100 million sorted cells drawn from all samples. Regarding the study as a whole: It was possible that PCR favored shorter templates, equally so in patients and controls.

Every isolated RNA sample was fully reverse transcribed, so sequencing captured expressed TCRB transcripts. Measured with immunoSEQ multiplex PCR; TCRdb has only the in-frame clones, and not every one. Here the sample spans fewer than 650,000 clones, around 15% being singletons. Turning to this clone: The target antigen is unknown.

The receptor was isolated from a man aged 18 to 30 in good health. What was sequenced was naive CD4+ T cells from blood.

CDR3 bases: TGTGCCAGCTCACCACCTCCCGGAGAGGGCAATCAGCCCCAGCATTTT. This codes for CASSPPPGEGNQPQHF. V gene TRBV18 combines with J gene TRBJ1-5, with D hard to call. There are 16 residues in the CDR3. From germline, CDR1 is KGHSH and CDR2 LQKENI. V was pared by 0 bases and J by 2 bases, with 11 bases between.